The present entry profiles one TCR beta chain with its context. Original processing methods: The assay estimated nucleated cells by amplifying reference gene primers. The table came from immunoSEQ multiplex PCR; TCRdb's copy has only in-frame clones and leaves some out. Clone size and the V and J calls come from that table; the DNA yielded D and trimming. The sample shows 170,000 or so clones, about 88% of them seen only once. The data are from a study of blood T cell repertoires in COVID-19. About the study: Spain, Italy and the United States supplied samples that represented acute and convalescent COVID-19. The analysed material was cDNA or gDNA that came from T cells, B-cell-depleted T cells, or PBMCs.

V was pared by 0 bases and J by 9 bases, with 16 bases between. Germline V CDR1 and CDR2: SGHRS, YFSETQ. CDR3 length: 15 amino acids. The chain carries TRBV5-1 and TRBJ2-1; unclear D gene. Sequencing used peripheral blood. This sequence was found in a man aged 40-55 years with active or convalescent COVID-19. Here the CDR3 reads CASSLATAVSSEQFF. Written as DNA, the CDR3 is TGCGCCAGCAGCTTGGCTACGGCGGTCTCTTCTGAGCAGTTCTTC.